These 4 T cell receptor beta chains came from one sample sequenced in a study of T cells in Graves' hyperthyroidism and ophthalmopathy. TCR beta CDR3 regions were amplified from RNA. HTBI primers drove first-round RT-PCR of the TCR CDR3. TCRdb analysed the multiplex PCR reads with MiXCR anew, one entry per CDR3 protein. Seen here are 350,000 to 400,000 distinct CDR3 sequences, about 15% observed once, and the top ten hold approximately 10%. The material sequenced was blood. The receptor source for this set is a woman between 55 and 75 years old with Graves' hyperthyroidism.

This clonotype was recorded many times. The J gene is TRBJ2-7, the V gene TRBV27; TRBD1 matches 8 bases. The CDR3 is 19 residues long. Germline V lookup: CDR1 MNHEY, CDR2 SMNVEV (reference sequence). With 4 bases clipped from V and 7 bases from J, the junction kept 24 bases outside the gene matches. CDR3 amino acids: CASSSFGIRGDRRYGEQYF. CDR3 sequence (DNA): TGTGCCAGCAGTTCATTTGGGATAAGAGGGGACAGGAGATACGGGGAGCAGTACTTC.

This clonotype was seen repeatedly, ten times or more. The chain joins TRBV24-1 to TRBJ2-1; 10 nucleotides line up with TRBD1. Germline CDR1 reads KGHDR; CDR2 reads SFDVKD. V trimming: 2 bases; J trimming: 7 bases; junction bases outside the gene matches: 7. The CDR3 is made up of 16 amino acids. CDR3 coding DNA: TGTGCCACCAGTGATTACAGACAGGGGGCTAGGAATGAGCAGTTCTTC. Encoded protein: CATSDYRQGARNEQFF.

This clonotype was detected ten times or more. This chain uses TRBV29-1 with TRBJ2-7; possible D gene TRBD2, 5 bases. The V end lost 6 bases, the J end lost 0 bases, and 12 bases lay between the germline ends. The CDR3 runs 13 residues. Germline assignment: CDR1 SQVTM and CDR2 ANQGSEA. The CDR3 is CSVTDGLSYEQYF. The DNA of the CDR3 is TGCAGCGTCACCGACGGACTCTCCTACGAGCAGTACTTC.

The rearrangement joins TRBV14 to TRBJ1-2; no reliable D call. From germline, CDR1 is SGHDN and CDR2 FVKESK. This CDR3 has 14 amino acids. Trimming pared 0 bases from V and 3 bases from J, leaving 8 bases between. The CDR3 region is CASSQDRLHYGYTF. The DNA for the CDR3 is TGTGCCAGCAGCCAAGACAGGCTACACTATGGCTACACCTTC.